This T cell receptor (beta chain) originates from a study of spatial heterogeneity in lung cancer. Study results and limitations: Expanded alpha and beta TCR counts within tumors tracked tumor mutation counts. It was estimated that coverage of tumor T cells reached 6.5% to 8% for alpha chains and over 12% for beta chains. Nonsynonymous mutations, ubiquitous and regional, were tracked respectively by counts of ubiquitous and regional expanded TCRs.

TCRdb reprocessed the 5' RACE reads via MiXCR and lists one record per CDR3 protein. The table has 4,500 to 6,000 distinct CDR3 sequences, 7.4% seen once. Germline V lookup: CDR1 SGDLS, CDR2 YYNGEE. The CDR3 sequence is 13 residues long. Trimming stripped 4 bases from V and 2 bases from J, with 6 bases between. Time point indicated: sample taken at primary tumor resection. Whole RNA, which was extracted from tumor, nontumor lung tissue or frozen PBMC, was sequenced without any cell sorting. This clonotype was picked up a small number of times. Its target is not known. The sample consisted of lung tumor tissue, taken at surgery. J is TRBJ1-4 and V is TRBV9; D remains ambiguous. This TCR was sampled from a male donor with early-stage non-small cell lung cancer. In DNA, the CDR3 is TGTGCCAGCAGCTGGGATACTAATGAAAAACTGTTTTTT. The encoded protein is CASSWDTNEKLFF.